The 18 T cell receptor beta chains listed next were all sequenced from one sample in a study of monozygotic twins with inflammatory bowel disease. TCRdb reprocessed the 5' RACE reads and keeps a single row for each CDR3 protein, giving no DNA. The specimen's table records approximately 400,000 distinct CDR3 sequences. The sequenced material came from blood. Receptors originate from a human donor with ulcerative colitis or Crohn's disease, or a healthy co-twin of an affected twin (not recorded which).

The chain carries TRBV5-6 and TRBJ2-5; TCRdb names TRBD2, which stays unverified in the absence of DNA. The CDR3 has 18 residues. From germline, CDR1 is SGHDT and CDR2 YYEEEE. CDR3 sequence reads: CASSLSPLAGGLQETQYF. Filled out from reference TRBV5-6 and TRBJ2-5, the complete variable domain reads DAGVTQSPTHLIKTRGQQVTLRCSPKSGHDTVSWYQQALGQGPQFIFQYYEEEERQRGNFPDRFSGHQFPNYSSELNVNALLLGDSALYLCASSLSPLAGGLQETQYFGPGTRLLVL.

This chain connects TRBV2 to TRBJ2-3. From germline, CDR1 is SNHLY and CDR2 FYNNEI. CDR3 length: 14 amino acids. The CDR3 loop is CASSEGILTDTQYF.

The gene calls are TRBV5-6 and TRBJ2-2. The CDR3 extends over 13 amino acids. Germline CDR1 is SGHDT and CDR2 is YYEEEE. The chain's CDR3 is CASAERDTGELFF.

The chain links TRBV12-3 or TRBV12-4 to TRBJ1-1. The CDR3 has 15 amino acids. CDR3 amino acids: CASSLLRDLNTEAFF.

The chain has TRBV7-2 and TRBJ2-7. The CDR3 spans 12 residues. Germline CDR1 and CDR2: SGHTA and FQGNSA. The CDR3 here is CASSLDWGEQYF.

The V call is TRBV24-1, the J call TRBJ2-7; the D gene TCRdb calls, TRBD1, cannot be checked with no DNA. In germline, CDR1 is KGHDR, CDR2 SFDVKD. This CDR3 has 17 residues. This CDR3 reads CATSESGVRNRGWEQYF.

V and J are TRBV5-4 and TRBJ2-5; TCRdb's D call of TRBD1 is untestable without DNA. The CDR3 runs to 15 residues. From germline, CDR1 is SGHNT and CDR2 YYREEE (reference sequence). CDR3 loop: CASSLEGGFQETQYF.

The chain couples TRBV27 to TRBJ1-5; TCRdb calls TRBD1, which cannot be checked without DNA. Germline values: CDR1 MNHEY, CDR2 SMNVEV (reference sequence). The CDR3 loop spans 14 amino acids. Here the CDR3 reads CASSPGTGVLPQHF.

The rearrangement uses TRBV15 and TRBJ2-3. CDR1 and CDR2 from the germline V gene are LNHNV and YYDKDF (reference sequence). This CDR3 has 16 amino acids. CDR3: CATSIGRYGGTDTQYF.

The CDR3 is CSVSSGTGYGYTF. The chain links TRBV29-1 to TRBJ1-2; absent DNA, TCRdb's TRBD1 call cannot be checked. The CDR3 consists of 13 residues. CDR1 and CDR2 from the germline V gene are SQVTM and ANQGSEA. Looking up the rest from reference TRBV29-1 and TRBJ1-2 gives the full variable domain: SAVISQKPSRDICQRGTSLTIQCQVDSQVTMMFWYRQQPGQSLTLIATANQGSEATYESGFVIDKFPISRPNLTFSTLTVSNMSPEDSSIYLCSVSSGTGYGYTFGSGTRLTVV.

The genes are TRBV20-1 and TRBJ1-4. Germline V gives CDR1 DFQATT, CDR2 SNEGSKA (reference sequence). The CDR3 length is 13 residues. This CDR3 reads CSAVSTRSEKLFF.

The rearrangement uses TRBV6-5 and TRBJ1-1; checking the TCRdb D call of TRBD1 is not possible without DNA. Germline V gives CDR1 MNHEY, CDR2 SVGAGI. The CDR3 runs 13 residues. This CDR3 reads CASRASFLAEAFF.

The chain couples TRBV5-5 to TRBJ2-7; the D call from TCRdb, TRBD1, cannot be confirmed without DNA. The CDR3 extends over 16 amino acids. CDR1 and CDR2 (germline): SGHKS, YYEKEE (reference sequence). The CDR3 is CASSLGTGTFSYEQYF.

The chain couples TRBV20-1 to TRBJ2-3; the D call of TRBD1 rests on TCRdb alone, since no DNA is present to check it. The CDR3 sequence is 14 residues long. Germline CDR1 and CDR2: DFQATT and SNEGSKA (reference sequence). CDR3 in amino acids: CSARGTGGTDTQYF.

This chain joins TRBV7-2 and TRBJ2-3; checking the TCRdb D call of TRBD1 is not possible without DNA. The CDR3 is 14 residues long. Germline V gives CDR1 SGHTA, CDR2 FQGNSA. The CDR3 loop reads CASSPGQGTDTQYF.

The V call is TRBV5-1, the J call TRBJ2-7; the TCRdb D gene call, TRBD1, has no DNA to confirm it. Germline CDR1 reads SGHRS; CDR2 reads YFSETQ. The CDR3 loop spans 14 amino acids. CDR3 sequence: CASSFWTGSGEQYF.

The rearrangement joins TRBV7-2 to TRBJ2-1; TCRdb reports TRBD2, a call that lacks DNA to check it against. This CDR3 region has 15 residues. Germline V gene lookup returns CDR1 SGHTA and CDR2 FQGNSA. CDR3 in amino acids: CASSQTWTSGAEQFF.

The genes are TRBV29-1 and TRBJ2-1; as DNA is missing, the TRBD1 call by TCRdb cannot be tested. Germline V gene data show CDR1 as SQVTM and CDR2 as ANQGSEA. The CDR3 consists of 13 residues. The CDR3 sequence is CSVETGPNNEQFF.